Below, 6 T cell receptor beta chains from the same sample are listed, as sequenced in a study of CD8 T cells in ankylosing spondylitis. TCRdb re-derived calls from the 5' RACE reads in MiXCR, one entry per CDR3 protein. The sample records 250,000 to 400,000 distinct CDR3 sequences, around a tenth being singletons. Sequenced input: blood, either unsorted or a sorted T cell fraction (not recorded which). Receptor source: a female donor with ankylosing spondylitis or in good health (not recorded which).

This clonotype was seen repeatedly, ten times or more. This chain connects TRBV28 to TRBJ2-7; 7 nucleotides match TRBD1. V lost 10 bases and J lost 3; bases outside the gene matches: 9. The CDR3 has 13 residues. In germline, CDR1 is MDHEN, CDR2 SYDVKM. CDR3: CATSGQVVYEQYF. For the CDR3, the DNA is TGTGCCACTTCAGGACAGGTGGTCTACGAGCAGTACTTC.

The rearrangement joins TRBV27 to TRBJ2-3; D call uncertain. Trimming stripped 0 bases from V and 8 bases from J, with 9 bases between. This CDR3 is 13 amino acids long. Germline V gives CDR1 MNHEY, CDR2 SMNVEV (reference sequence). CDR3 coding DNA: TGTGCCAGCAGTTTATCTAGCTGGGTTACGCAGTATTTT. This sequence encodes CASSLSSWVTQYF.

This clonotype appeared many times. V gene TRBV25-1 combines with J gene TRBJ2-5, with no clear D. V was clipped by 1 base and J by 8 bases, with 11 bases between them. This CDR3 has 13 amino acids. CDR1 and CDR2 (germline): MGHDK, SYGVNS. This CDR3 is CASSESWERTQYF. The CDR3 DNA follows: TGTGCCAGCAGTGAATCCTGGGAAAGAACCCAGTACTTC.

This clonotype occurred many times. V gene TRBV18 combines with J gene TRBJ2-7; 8 bases fit TRBD1. This CDR3 region has 16 residues. J gave up 4 bases and V 3 bases, and 11 bases lay outside the gene matches. Germline V gene data show CDR1 as KGHSH and CDR2 as LQKENI. In DNA form, the CDR3 reads TGTGCCAGCTCACCTCTATCTGGGACAGGTGAATACGAGCAGTACTTC. Amino acids: CASSPLSGTGEYEQYF.

The table lists this clonotype with a few counts. The chain employs TRBV5-6 and TRBJ1-6, with 7 bases aligning to TRBD1. Trimming cost V 5 bases and J 10 bases; bases outside gene matches: 9. The CDR3 has 14 residues. The germline V gene has CDR1 SGHDT and CDR2 YYEEEE. CDR3 nucleotides: TGTGCCAGCAGTTACCGACAGGGAGTATCACCCCTCCACTTT. Protein sequence: CASSYRQGVSPLHF.

There are many counts of this clonotype. V usage is TRBV20-1 and J usage is TRBJ2-1; D uncertain. The ends were cut back, 3 bases at V and 1 base at J, with 10 bases in the middle. Germline lookup yields CDR1 DFQATT and CDR2 SNEGSKA (reference sequence). CDR3 size: 14 residues. The CDR3 loop is CSASSGRSYNEQFF. The CDR3 region has the DNA TGCAGTGCTAGTTCGGGCCGATCCTACAATGAGCAGTTCTTC.